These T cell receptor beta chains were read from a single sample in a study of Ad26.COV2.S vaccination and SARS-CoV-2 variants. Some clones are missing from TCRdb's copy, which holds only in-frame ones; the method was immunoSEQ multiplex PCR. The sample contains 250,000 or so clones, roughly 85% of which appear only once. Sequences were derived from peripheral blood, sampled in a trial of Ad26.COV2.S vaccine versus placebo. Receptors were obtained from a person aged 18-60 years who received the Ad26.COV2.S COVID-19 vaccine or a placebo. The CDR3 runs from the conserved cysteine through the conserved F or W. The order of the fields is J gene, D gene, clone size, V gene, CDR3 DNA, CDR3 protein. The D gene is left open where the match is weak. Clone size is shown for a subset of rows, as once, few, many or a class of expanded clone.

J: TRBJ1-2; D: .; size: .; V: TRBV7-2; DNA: TGTGCCAGCAGCTTCGAAACTACATATGGCTACACCTTC; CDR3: CASSFETTYGYTF
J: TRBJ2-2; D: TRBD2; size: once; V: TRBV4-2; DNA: TGTGCCAGCAGCCAAGTGGGGACGGGAGGAACCGGGGAGCTGTTTTTT; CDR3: CASSQVGTGGTGELFF
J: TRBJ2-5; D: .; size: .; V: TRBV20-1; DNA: TGCGAGTTTCAGGGCCAGACCCAGTACTTC; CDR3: CEFQGQTQYF
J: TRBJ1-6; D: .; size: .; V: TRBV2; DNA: TGTGCCAGCAGTCAACCGGGACTCTATAATTCACCCCTCCACTTT; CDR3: CASSQPGLYNSPLHF
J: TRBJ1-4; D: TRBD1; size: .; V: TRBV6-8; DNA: TGTGCCAGCAGTTACCTGACTCTAGGGACAGGGCTTCCTAATGAAAAACTGTTTTTT; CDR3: CASSYLTLGTGLPNEKLFF
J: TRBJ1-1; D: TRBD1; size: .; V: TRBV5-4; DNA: TGTGCCAGCAGCTCCACTGGACAGGGGGTTACTGAAGCTTTCTTT; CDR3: CASSSTGQGVTEAFF
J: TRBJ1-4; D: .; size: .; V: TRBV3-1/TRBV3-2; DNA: TGTGCCAGCAGCCCGAGACAGTCTAATGAAAAACTGTTTTTT; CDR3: CASSPRQSNEKLFF
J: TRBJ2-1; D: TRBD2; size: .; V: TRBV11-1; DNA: TGTGCCAGCAGCCTAAAAGGACTAGCGGGAGCTGAGCAGTTCTTC; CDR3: CASSLKGLAGAEQFF
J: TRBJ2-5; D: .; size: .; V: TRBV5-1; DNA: TGCGCCAGCAGCTTGGAGGGCGGTGGGAGACGACGGGAGACCCAGTACTTC; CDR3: CASSLEGGGRRRETQYF
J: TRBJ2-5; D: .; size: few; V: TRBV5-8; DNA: TGTGCCAGCAGCTTGGAAGGGAGGACCCAGTACTTC; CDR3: CASSLEGRTQYF
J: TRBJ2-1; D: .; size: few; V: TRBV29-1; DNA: TGCAGCGTTGTACTAACTGACTACAATGAGCAGTTCTTC; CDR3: CSVVLTDYNEQFF
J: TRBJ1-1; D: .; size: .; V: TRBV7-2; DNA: TGTGCCAGCAGCTTAGCGGGGGGGAACACTGAAGCTTTCTTT; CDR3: CASSLAGGNTEAFF
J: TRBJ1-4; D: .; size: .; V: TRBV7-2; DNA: TGTGCCAGCAGCCTAGACAGGCCGAGTGAAAAACTGTTTTTT; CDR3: CASSLDRPSEKLFF
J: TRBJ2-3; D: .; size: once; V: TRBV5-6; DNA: TGTGCCAGCAGCTCCGGACAACCCCCAGATACGCAGTATTTT; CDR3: CASSSGQPPDTQYF
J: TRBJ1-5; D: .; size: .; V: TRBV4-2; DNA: TGTGCCAGCAGCCAAGTGGTAATGGGGAGCAATCAGCCCCAGCATTTT; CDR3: CASSQVVMGSNQPQHF
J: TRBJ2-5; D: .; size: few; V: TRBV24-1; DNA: TGTGCCACCAGTGATTTGCAGGGGGAGGTTGAGACCCAGTACTTC; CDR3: CATSDLQGEVETQYF
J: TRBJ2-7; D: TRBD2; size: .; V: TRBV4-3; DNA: TGCGCCAGCAGCCAAGGTGCGGGGGGATACGAGCAGTACTTC; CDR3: CASSQGAGGYEQYF